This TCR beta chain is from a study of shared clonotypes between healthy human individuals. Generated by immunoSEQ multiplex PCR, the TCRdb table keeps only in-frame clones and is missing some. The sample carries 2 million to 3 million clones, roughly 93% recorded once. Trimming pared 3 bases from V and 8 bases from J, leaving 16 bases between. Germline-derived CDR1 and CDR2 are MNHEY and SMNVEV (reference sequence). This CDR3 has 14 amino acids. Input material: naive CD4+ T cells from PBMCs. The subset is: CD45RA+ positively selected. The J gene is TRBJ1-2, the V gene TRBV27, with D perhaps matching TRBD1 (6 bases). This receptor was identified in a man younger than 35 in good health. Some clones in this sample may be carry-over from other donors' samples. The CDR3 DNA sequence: TGTGCCAGCAGTTTGGGACACCCGGTTGAGGGCTACACCTTC. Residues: CASSLGHPVEGYTF.